The sequence of this T cell receptor beta chain was determined in a study of cytomegalovirus exposure and HLA in healthy donors. This clone occurred once. Amplification used 60 Vbeta primers and 13 Jbeta primers. Sequencing used immunoSEQ multiplex PCR; TCRdb keeps in-frame clones, though not all of them. The sample yields 50,000 to 65,000 clones, more than 70% seen once. The CDR3 is 16 residues long. V lost 4 bases, J lost 1 base, and 8 bases stayed unmatched. Germline V CDR1 and CDR2: SGHRS, YFSETQ. The V and J genes are TRBV5-1 and TRBJ2-3; 8 nucleotides align to TRBD2. Specimen: PBMCs. The receptor's source is a man between 50 and 59 years old in good health and CMV-seropositive. The CDR3 loop is CASSLIGGAGTDTQYF. The CDR3 DNA reads as TGCGCCAGCAGCCTTATCGGGGGGGCTGGCACAGATACGCAGTATTTT.